These 19 T cell receptor beta chains came from one sample sequenced in a study of memory CD4+ T cells and cytomegalovirus serostatus. The assay was immunoSEQ multiplex PCR, and TCRdb's table has in-frame clones only and misses some. The sample contains over 55,000 clones, less than 80% of which appear only once. Single viable CD3+CD4+CD8-CD45RO+ cells were sorted as the memory CD4+ T cells. The sample taken for sequencing was memory CD4+ T cells from blood. The receptors were gathered from an adult in good health and CMV-seronegative.

The rearrangement uses TRBV29-1 and TRBJ1-2; TRBD1 matches at 7 bases. The V gene's germline CDR1 is SQVTM and CDR2 ANQGSEA. The CDR3 sequence is 13 residues long. V lost 7 bases to trimming and J lost 1 base; unmatched junction nucleotides: 6. The CDR3 region has the DNA TGCAGCGCCGGGGACAGAAATAACTATGGCTACACCTTC. It translates to CSAGDRNNYGYTF.

The chain joins TRBV11-2 to TRBJ2-3; 8 positions agree with TRBD1. Per germline, CDR1 SGHAT and CDR2 FQNNGV. The V and J ends lost 5 bases and 6 bases, in that order; junction bases with no gene match: 7. This CDR3 is 14 amino acids long. The CDR3 region has the DNA TGTGCCAGCAGCGACAGACAGGGGATGGATACGCAGTATTTT. It specifies CASSDRQGMDTQYF.

The rearrangement links TRBV7-9 to TRBJ2-3; D remains unclear. V dropped 5 bases and J dropped 1 base, with 13 bases sitting between them. This CDR3 region has 15 residues. The germline V gene has CDR1 SEHNR and CDR2 FQNEAQ (reference sequence). CDR3 in DNA: TGTGCCAGCAGCGCCGTGGGAACCCGCACAGATACGCAGTATTTT. It specifies CASSAVGTRTDTQYF.

This clone was detected once. The V gene is TRBV29-1, the J gene TRBJ2-3, with a weak D call TRBD1 (6 bases). Trimming stripped 5 bases from V and 4 bases from J, with 16 bases between. The CDR3 sequence is 14 residues long. Germline V gene data show CDR1 as SQVTM and CDR2 as ANQGSEA. The CDR3: CSVKTGMGSDTQYF. The DNA of the CDR3 is TGCAGCGTTAAAACAGGGATGGGTTCAGATACGCAGTATTTT.

This chain uses TRBV5-1 with TRBJ2-7, with D unclear. Germline V lookup: CDR1 SGHRS, CDR2 YFSETQ. V lost 0 bases to trimming and J lost 8 bases, with 9 bases between them. The CDR3 spans 12 residues. CDR3: CASSLVDDQQYF. CDR3 in DNA: TGCGCCAGCAGCTTGGTAGATGACCAGCAGTACTTC.

The rearrangement links TRBV7-2 to TRBJ2-7; D possibly uses TRBD1 or TRBD2 (6 bases each). The CDR3 covers 14 residues. Trimming took 4 bases from V and 2 from J, leaving 12 bases between them. CDR1 is SGHTA and CDR2 is FQGNSA in the germline V gene. For the CDR3, the DNA is TGTGCCAGCAGCTCAAGGGGGGTTACCTACGAGCAGTACTTC. Residues: CASSSRGVTYEQYF.

This clone showed up just once. The rearrangement joins TRBV19 to TRBJ2-5; possibly TRBD2 for D (6 bases). This CDR3 is 15 amino acids long. From germline, CDR1 is LNHDA and CDR2 SQIVND (reference sequence). V lost 3 bases and J lost 2, with 13 bases in between. In DNA form, the CDR3 reads TGTGCCAGTAGTATGATAGCGGAGACGCAAGAGACCCAGTACTTC. Protein: CASSMIAETQETQYF. Complete variable domain (other parts from reference TRBV19 and TRBJ2-5): DGGITQSPKYLFRKEGQNVTLSCEQNLNHDAMYWYRQDPGQGLRLIYYSQIVNDFQKGDIAEGYSVSREKKESFPLTVTSAQKNPTAFYLCASSMIAETQETQYFGPGTRLLVL.

The rearrangement uses TRBV6-6 and TRBJ1-1, with D unresolved. The CDR3 sequence is 13 residues long. Germline-derived CDR1 and CDR2 are MNHNY and SVGAGI (reference sequence). V gave up 8 bases and J gave up 0 bases, with 10 bases separating them. The DNA for the CDR3 is TGTGCCAGCTCACGCGGTATGAACACTGAAGCTTTCTTT. Translated: CASSRGMNTEAFF.

The chain couples TRBV5-1 to TRBJ1-4, with TRBD1 as a possible D gene (5 bases). V lost 0 bases to trimming and J lost 5 bases, with 8 bases between them. Germline V gene lookup returns CDR1 SGHRS and CDR2 YFSETQ. The CDR3 contains 14 residues. CDR3 bases: TGCGCCAGCAGCTTGGGGGGCCAGAATGAAAAACTGTTTTTT. Protein sequence: CASSLGGQNEKLFF.

The chain combines TRBV28 with TRBJ1-1; D is ambiguous. The CDR3 extends over 11 amino acids. Germline CDR1 reads MDHEN; CDR2 reads SYDVKM. V was clipped by 5 bases and J by 4 bases, with 5 bases between them. Written as DNA, the CDR3 is TGTGCCAGCAGTATCCTCACTGAAGCTTTCTTT. Amino acid sequence: CASSILTEAFF.

The chain couples TRBV6-6 to TRBJ1-4; D uncertain. The V gene's germline CDR1 is MNHNY and CDR2 SVGAGI (reference sequence). Trimming pared 4 bases from V and 12 bases from J, leaving 12 bases between. This CDR3 is built from 12 residues. CDR3 nucleotides: TGTGCCAGCAGTTTCCTCCAGGCGGAACTGTTTTTT. Its translation: CASSFLQAELFF.

The chain combines TRBV2 with TRBJ2-5; D is unclear. The CDR3 spans 10 residues. The V and J ends lost 10 bases and 5 bases respectively, with 8 bases between them. Germline V lookup: CDR1 SNHLY, CDR2 FYNNEI. The CDR3 reads CATNRETQYF. As DNA, the CDR3 is TGTGCCACCAACCGGGAGACCCAGTACTTC.

The chain joins TRBV2 to TRBJ2-2; D possibly corresponds to TRBD1 (6 bases). CDR3 size: 17 residues. The ends were cut back, 5 bases at V and 5 bases at J, with 21 bases in the middle. Germline CDR1 reads SNHLY; CDR2 reads FYNNEI. The CDR3 is CASSRTAGVIGTGELFF. CDR3 nucleotide sequence: TGTGCCAGCAGTAGGACAGCCGGGGTTATTGGGACCGGGGAGCTGTTTTTT. Variable domain in full (rest from reference TRBV2 and TRBJ2-2): EPEVTQTPSHQVTQMGQEVILRCVPISNHLYFYWYRQILGQKVEFLVSFYNNEISEKSEIFDDQFSVERPDGSNFTLKIRSTKLEDSAMYFCASSRTAGVIGTGELFFGEGSRLTVL.

This chain uses TRBV11-2 with TRBJ2-7, with D perhaps TRBD1 (5 bases). Trimming took 3 bases from V and 10 from J, leaving 16 bases between them. The germline V gene has CDR1 SGHAT and CDR2 FQNNGV. This CDR3 is 13 amino acids long. The DNA of the CDR3 is TGTGCCAGCAGCTTGGTTCCGGGTCAGGGACAGTACTTC. Translated: CASSLVPGQGQYF.

The chain couples TRBV7-9 to TRBJ2-7; unclear D gene. Germline loops: CDR1 SEHNR, CDR2 FQNEAQ (reference sequence). V was pared by 2 bases and J by 5 bases, with 4 bases between. This CDR3 region has 11 residues. CDR3 protein: CASSLLDEQYF. CDR3 bases: TGTGCCAGCAGCTTATTAGACGAGCAGTACTTC.

The CDR3 nucleotides are TGTGCCACCAGCCCCAGAAGGGCTAGCGGTGTGTTGTCGCAGTATTTT. Translated: CATSPRRASGVLSQYF. This chain connects TRBV15 to TRBJ2-3; 7 nucleotides match TRBD2. Germline V gives CDR1 LNHNV, CDR2 YYDKDF (reference sequence). V trimming: 5 bases; J trimming: 10 bases; junction bases outside the gene matches: 18. The CDR3 has 16 residues.

The chain has TRBV4-2 and TRBJ2-3; 9 bases are shared with TRBD2. J lost 0 bases, V lost 5 bases, and 9 bases had no gene match. CDR3 length equals 17 residues. CDR1 and CDR2 from the germline V gene are LGHNA and YNFKEQ. The CDR3 is CASSDGGAGGSTDTQYF. CDR3 bases: TGTGCCAGCAGCGACGGCGGTGCGGGAGGGAGCACAGATACGCAGTATTTT.

The chain recombines TRBV5-5 with TRBJ1-2; a possible D gene is TRBD1 (5 bases). Trimming left V 3 bases short and J 8 bases short, with 20 bases between. The CDR3 has 15 residues. Germline V CDR1 and CDR2: SGHKS, YYEKEE (reference sequence). The CDR3 spells CASSSQSSGRPGYTF. The CDR3 bases are TGTGCCAGCAGCTCGCAATCGTCAGGGAGACCAGGCTACACCTTC. The full variable domain, its missing parts supplied by reference TRBV5-5 and TRBJ1-2, is DAGVTQSPTHLIKTRGQQVTLRCSPISGHKSVSWYQQVLGQGPQFIFQYYEKEERGRGNFPDRFSARQFPNYSSELNVNALLLGDSALYLCASSSQSSGRPGYTFGSGTRLTVV.

The rearrangement uses TRBV2 and TRBJ2-5; no clear D. The germline CDR1 and CDR2 sequences are SNHLY and FYNNEI. Deletions cut 6 bases from V and 1 base from J, with 12 bases between. CDR3 length equals 14 residues. The CDR3 coding sequence is TGTGCCAGCAGCCCCCCAACACTCCAAGAGACCCAGTACTTC. Translating gives CASSPPTLQETQYF.